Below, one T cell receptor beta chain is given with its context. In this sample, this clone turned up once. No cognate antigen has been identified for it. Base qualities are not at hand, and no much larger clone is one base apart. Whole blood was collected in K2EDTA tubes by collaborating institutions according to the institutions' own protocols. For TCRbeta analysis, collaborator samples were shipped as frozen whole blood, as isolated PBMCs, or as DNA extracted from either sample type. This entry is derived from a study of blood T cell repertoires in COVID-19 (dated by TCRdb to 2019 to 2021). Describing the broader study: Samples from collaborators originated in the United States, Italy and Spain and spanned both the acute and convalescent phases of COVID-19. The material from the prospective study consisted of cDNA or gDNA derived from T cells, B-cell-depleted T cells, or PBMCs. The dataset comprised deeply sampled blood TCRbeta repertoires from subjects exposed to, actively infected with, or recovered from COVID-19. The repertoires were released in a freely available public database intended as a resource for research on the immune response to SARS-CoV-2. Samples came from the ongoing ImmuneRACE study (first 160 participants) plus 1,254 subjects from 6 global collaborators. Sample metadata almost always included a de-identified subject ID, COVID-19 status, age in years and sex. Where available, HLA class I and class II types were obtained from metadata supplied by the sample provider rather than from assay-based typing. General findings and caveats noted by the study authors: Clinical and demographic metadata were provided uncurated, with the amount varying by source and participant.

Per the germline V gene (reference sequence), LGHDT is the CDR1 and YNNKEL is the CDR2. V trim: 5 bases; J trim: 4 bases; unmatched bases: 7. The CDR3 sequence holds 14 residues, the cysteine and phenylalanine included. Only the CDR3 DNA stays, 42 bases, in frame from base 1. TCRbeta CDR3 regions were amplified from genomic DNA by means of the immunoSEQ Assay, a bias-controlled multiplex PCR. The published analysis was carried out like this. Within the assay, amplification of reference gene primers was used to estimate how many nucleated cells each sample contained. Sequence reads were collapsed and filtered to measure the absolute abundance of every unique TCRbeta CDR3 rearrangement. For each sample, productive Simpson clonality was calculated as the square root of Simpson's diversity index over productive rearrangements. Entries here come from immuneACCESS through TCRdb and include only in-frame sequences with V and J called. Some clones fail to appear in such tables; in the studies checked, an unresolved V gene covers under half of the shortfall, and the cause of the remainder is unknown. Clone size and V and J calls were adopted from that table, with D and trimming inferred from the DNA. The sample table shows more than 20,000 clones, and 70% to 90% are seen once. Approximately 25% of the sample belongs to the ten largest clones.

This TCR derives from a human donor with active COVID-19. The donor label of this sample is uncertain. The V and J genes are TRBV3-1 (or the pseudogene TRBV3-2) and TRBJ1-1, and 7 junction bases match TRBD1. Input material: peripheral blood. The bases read TGTGCCAGCAGCACGCGACAGGGATCCACTGAAGCTTTCTTT. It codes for CASSTRQGSTEAFF.